These T cell receptor beta chains were read from a single sample in a study of blood T cell repertoires in COVID-19. Only in-frame clones appear in the TCRdb table, and some are missing; sequencing was by immunoSEQ multiplex PCR. The sample records about 270,000 clones, about 88% being singletons. Sequencing was carried out using PBMCs or T cells enriched from blood (not recorded which). The receptors were gathered from a woman in her forties or fifties who had recovered from COVID-19. Each CDR3 is given with its conserved first and last residue. The D gene is left open where the match is weak. Clone sizes are given selectively: once, few, many, or a class where the clone is expanded.

j_gene: TRBJ2-1
d_gene: NA
len: 16
v_gene: TRBV20-1
abundance: few
CDR3aa: CSASKRSAASYNEQFF
CDR3nt: TGCAGTGCTAGTAAGCGCTCAGCGGCCTCCTACAATGAGCAGTTCTTC

j_gene: TRBJ2-7
d_gene: NA
len: 13
v_gene: TRBV7-9
abundance: NA
CDR3aa: CASSSSVSYEQYF
CDR3nt: TGTGCCAGCAGCTCTAGCGTTTCCTACGAGCAGTACTTC

j_gene: TRBJ1-1
d_gene: TRBD1
len: 18
v_gene: TRBV7-9
abundance: NA
CDR3aa: CASSLGDPTGDGQKEAFF
CDR3nt: TGTGCCAGCAGCTTAGGGGACCCGACAGGGGACGGGCAGAAGGAAGCTTTCTTT

j_gene: TRBJ2-1
d_gene: TRBD2
len: 14
v_gene: TRBV7-8
abundance: NA
CDR3aa: CASGRLAGGNEQFF
CDR3nt: TGTGCCAGCGGGAGACTAGCGGGAGGCAATGAGCAGTTCTTC

j_gene: TRBJ1-1
d_gene: NA
len: 14
v_gene: TRBV19
abundance: once
CDR3aa: CASSTRQENTEAFF
CDR3nt: TGTGCCAGTAGTACCAGACAGGAGAACACTGAAGCTTTCTTT

j_gene: TRBJ2-3
d_gene: NA
len: 16
v_gene: TRBV28
abundance: NA
CDR3aa: CASSLSSSGPTDTQYF
CDR3nt: TGTGCCAGCAGTTTATCGTCCTCAGGGCCCACCGATACGCAGTATTTT

j_gene: TRBJ2-1
d_gene: NA
len: 16
v_gene: TRBV21-1
abundance: NA
CDR3aa: CASSKGAGGPFNEQFF
CDR3nt: TGTGCCAGCAGCAAAGGGGCGGGAGGGCCGTTTAATGAGCAGTTCTTC

j_gene: TRBJ2-7
d_gene: TRBD2
len: 15
v_gene: TRBV19
abundance: once
CDR3aa: CASSSGLAGLYEQYF
CDR3nt: TGTGCCAGTAGTTCGGGACTAGCGGGATTATACGAGCAGTACTTC

j_gene: TRBJ1-4
d_gene: NA
len: 14
v_gene: TRBV5-1
abundance: NA
CDR3aa: CASSLAGNAEKLFF
CDR3nt: TGCGCCAGCAGCTTGGCGGGGAATGCTGAAAAACTGTTTTTT

j_gene: TRBJ2-3
d_gene: TRBD2
len: 14
v_gene: TRBV28
abundance: NA
CDR3aa: CASIRAGGEDTQYF
CDR3nt: TGTGCCAGCATTCGAGCGGGAGGTGAAGATACGCAGTATTTT

j_gene: TRBJ2-1
d_gene: TRBD1
len: 15
v_gene: TRBV6-2/TRBV6-3
abundance: few
CDR3aa: CASSWDRGPSNEQFF
CDR3nt: TGTGCCAGCAGTTGGGACAGGGGGCCCAGCAATGAGCAGTTCTTC

j_gene: TRBJ2-1
d_gene: TRBD2
len: 18
v_gene: TRBV4-2
abundance: once
CDR3aa: CASSQEAQWREGRHEQFF
CDR3nt: TGTGCCAGCAGCCAAGAAGCTCAATGGCGGGAGGGGCGACATGAGCAGTTCTTC

j_gene: TRBJ2-1
d_gene: TRBD2
len: 16
v_gene: TRBV5-1
abundance: NA
CDR3aa: CASSLSLAGGYNEQFF
CDR3nt: TGCGCCAGCAGCTTGAGCCTAGCGGGAGGATACAATGAGCAGTTCTTC

j_gene: TRBJ1-4
d_gene: NA
len: 14
v_gene: TRBV24-1
abundance: NA
CDR3aa: CATSDSSPVEKLFF
CDR3nt: TGTGCCACCAGTGATTCTAGTCCGGTTGAAAAACTGTTTTTT

j_gene: TRBJ2-2
d_gene: NA
len: 14
v_gene: TRBV11-2
abundance: NA
CDR3aa: CASSQRRDTGELFF
CDR3nt: TGTGCCAGCAGCCAAAGGAGGGACACCGGGGAGCTGTTTTTT

j_gene: TRBJ2-1
d_gene: NA
len: 16
v_gene: TRBV9
abundance: NA
CDR3aa: CASSGRLADSYNEQFF
CDR3nt: TGTGCCAGCAGCGGCCGGTTAGCGGATTCCTACAATGAGCAGTTCTTC

j_gene: TRBJ1-6
d_gene: TRBD1
len: 16
v_gene: TRBV5-1
abundance: NA
CDR3aa: CASSRTPGTENSPLHF
CDR3nt: TGCGCCAGCAGCCGAACCCCCGGGACAGAAAATTCACCCCTCCACTTT

j_gene: TRBJ1-1
d_gene: TRBD1
len: 18
v_gene: TRBV6-2/TRBV6-3
abundance: NA
CDR3aa: CASSFPTGTGVWDTEAFF
CDR3nt: TGTGCCAGCAGTTTCCCCACTGGGACAGGGGTTTGGGACACTGAAGCTTTCTTT

j_gene: TRBJ2-1
d_gene: TRBD2
len: 18
v_gene: TRBV24-1
abundance: NA
CDR3aa: CATSDPSSGGSSYNEQFF
CDR3nt: TGTGCCACCAGTGACCCTTCTAGCGGGGGGAGCTCCTACAATGAGCAGTTCTTC

j_gene: TRBJ2-7
d_gene: TRBD2
len: 16
v_gene: TRBV18
abundance: NA
CDR3aa: CASSVQVRGSSYEQYF
CDR3nt: TGTGCCAGCTCAGTTCAGGTGCGGGGGAGTTCCTACGAGCAGTACTTC

j_gene: TRBJ2-5
d_gene: NA
len: 12
v_gene: TRBV7-2
abundance: NA
CDR3aa: CASSRVGETQYF
CDR3nt: TGTGCCAGCAGCCGGGTGGGAGAGACCCAGTACTTC

j_gene: TRBJ2-6
d_gene: NA
len: 16
v_gene: TRBV6-1
abundance: NA
CDR3aa: CASSEASGAGANVLTF
CDR3nt: TGTGCCAGCAGTGAAGCATCAGGGGCTGGGGCCAACGTCCTGACTTTC

j_gene: TRBJ1-6
d_gene: NA
len: 14
v_gene: TRBV6-5
abundance: once
CDR3aa: CASSFTWGNSPLHF
CDR3nt: TGTGCCAGCAGCTTCACCTGGGGCAATTCACCCCTCCACTTT